This TCR beta chain was recovered during a study of blood T cells in healthy people across ages. Per-sample PBMC isolation yielded at least 6 million cells. Total RNA was extracted at no less than 5.5 micrograms per sample. Together with a sample-barcoded 5' primer, a J-beta primer mix was included in a second PCR lasting roughly 6 to 12 cycles. Each cDNA molecule carried a tag from a template-switch adaptor that contained 12 random nucleotides. TCRdb re-called the 5' RACE reads through MiXCR, storing one row per CDR3 protein. This table holds roughly 1.5 million distinct CDR3 sequences, 42% found once. The CDR3 is 12 residues long. Trimming stripped 3 bases from V and 0 bases from J, with 3 bases between. Germline loops: CDR1 ENHRY, CDR2 SYGVKD.

Material for sequencing was blood. The J gene is TRBJ2-7, the V gene TRBV10-3; no clear D. This clonotype was sampled from a woman aged 18-29 years in good health. CDR3 sequence (DNA): TGTGCCATCAGTGAAATCTCCTACGAGCAGTACTTC. It codes for CAISEISYEQYF.